The 26 T cell receptor beta chains below all came from one sample that was sequenced in a study of blood T cell repertoires in COVID-19. Sequenced by immunoSEQ multiplex PCR; TCRdb stores in-frame clones only, minus some. The sample carries 120,000 to 150,000 clones, approximately 80% recorded once. Source material: PBMCs or T cells enriched from blood (not recorded which). Receptor source: a man aged 50 to 59 in a cohort exposed to, infected with or recovered from COVID-19 (not recorded which).

This chain joins TRBV5-1 and TRBJ1-1, with D unresolved. CDR3 length: 15 amino acids. Germline CDR1 and CDR2: SGHRS and YFSETQ. Trimming left V 1 base short and J 6 bases short, with 16 bases between. The CDR3 coding sequence is TGCGCCAGCAGCTTGTCCGCCCTACTAGGACCTGAAGCTTTCTTT. It encodes CASSLSALLGPEAFF.

The V gene is TRBV6-5, the J gene TRBJ1-2, with 9 bases lining up with TRBD1. The CDR3 contains 14 residues. Germline V gene lookup returns CDR1 MNHEY and CDR2 SVGAGI. J gave up 8 bases and V 7 bases, and 11 bases lay outside the gene matches. CDR3 loop: CASTISGTGSGYTF. DNA for the CDR3: TGTGCCAGCACCATTTCCGGGACAGGGAGCGGCTACACCTTC.

The chain is built from TRBV6-5 and TRBJ1-1; D is unresolved. The CDR3 is made up of 12 amino acids. Germline V gives CDR1 MNHEY, CDR2 SVGAGI. V was cut by 6 bases and J by 3 bases, with 8 bases left in between. CDR3 in amino acids: CASRNYYTEAFF. The CDR3 region has the DNA TGTGCCAGCAGAAACTACTACACTGAAGCTTTCTTT.

As DNA, the CDR3 is TGTGCCAGCAGCTTAGGAGGGGGCGCCCAGACCCAGTACTTC. As protein: CASSLGGGAQTQYF. This rearrangement joins TRBV11-2 to TRBJ2-5; 7 positions match TRBD1. This CDR3 has 14 amino acids. V was pared by 1 base and J by 6 bases, with 5 bases of the junction left unmatched. Germline CDR1 and CDR2: SGHAT and FQNNGV.

The chain employs TRBV29-1 and TRBJ2-7, with 11 nucleotides matching TRBD2. The CDR3 sequence is 13 residues long. Per the germline V gene, CDR1 is SQVTM and CDR2 is ANQGSEA. Losses at the gene ends were 5 bases for V and 2 bases for J; bases not matched to a gene: 2. CDR3 nucleotides: TGCAGCGTTCTAGCGGGAGGAACCTACGAGCAGTACTTC. Its translation: CSVLAGGTYEQYF.

The chain uses TRBV7-2 and TRBJ2-7; a possible D gene is TRBD2 (5 bases). The CDR3 covers 15 residues. Germline CDR1 SGHTA, CDR2 FQGNSA. V was trimmed by 0 bases and J by 1 base, leaving 10 bases between them. This CDR3 is CASSLAGVLSYEQYF. As DNA, the CDR3 is TGTGCCAGCAGCTTAGCCGGGGTCCTATCCTACGAGCAGTACTTC.

The V call is TRBV24-1, the J call TRBJ2-1; D not certain. Trimming pared 0 bases from V and 6 bases from J, leaving 5 bases between. The CDR3 is 13 amino acids. Germline V lookup: CDR1 KGHDR, CDR2 SFDVKD. The CDR3 nucleotides are TGTGCCACCAGTGATTTGAACTTCAATGAGCAGTTCTTC. The encoded protein is CATSDLNFNEQFF.

This clone was seen repeatedly, ten times or more. The chain combines TRBV18 with TRBJ1-5, with D perhaps matching TRBD1 (6 bases). This CDR3 comprises 13 residues. The germline V gene encodes CDR1 KGHSH and CDR2 LQKENI. Trimming left V 4 bases short and J 7 bases short, with 11 bases between. The CDR3 reads CASSLDRLQPQHF. The CDR3 nucleotides are TGTGCCAGCTCACTTGACAGGTTACAGCCCCAGCATTTT.

Here the CDR3 reads CASSESIGQSTYEQYF. The CDR3, as DNA: TGCGCCAGCAGTGAGTCGATTGGACAGTCTACCTACGAGCAGTACTTC. The V gene is TRBV10-2, the J gene TRBJ2-7; tentatively, D is TRBD1 (6 bases). The germline V gene encodes CDR1 WSHSY and CDR2 SAAADI. The V and J ends lost 0 bases and 2 bases respectively, with 14 bases between them. The length of the CDR3 is 16 residues.

V usage is TRBV29-1 and J usage is TRBJ1-2, with D possibly being TRBD1 (5 bases). The germline V gene has CDR1 SQVTM and CDR2 ANQGSEA. The CDR3 is made up of 13 amino acids. Trimming shortened V by 6 bases and J by 6 bases, and 17 bases separated the two germline ends. CDR3 nucleotides: TGCAGCGTCACAAATCAGGGATCCCATGGCTACACCTTC. It is translated as CSVTNQGSHGYTF.

The CDR3: CASSRRETRDRVVYEQYF. Here the CDR3 DNA reads TGTGCCAGCAGCAGACGAGAAACCCGGGACAGGGTGGTCTACGAGCAGTACTTC. The rearrangement links TRBV21-1 to TRBJ2-7; TRBD1, the table's D call, lacks a check against the DNA. TRBV21-1 has pseudogene status. The CDR3 extends over 18 amino acids.

J is TRBJ2-3 and V is TRBV19, with TRBD2 identical over 12 bases. This CDR3 spans 16 amino acids. Trimming removed 5 bases from V and 4 bases from J; junction bases left unmatched: 7. The V gene's germline CDR1 is LNHDA and CDR2 SQIVND (reference sequence). CDR3 region: CASSPRLAGVSDTQYF. CDR3 DNA: TGTGCCAGTAGTCCCAGACTAGCGGGAGTTTCAGATACGCAGTATTTT. The full variable domain, completed using reference TRBV19 and TRBJ2-3, is DGGITQSPKYLFRKEGQNVTLSCEQNLNHDAMYWYRQDPGQGLRLIYYSQIVNDFQKGDIAEGYSVSREKKESFPLTVTSAQKNPTAFYLCASSPRLAGVSDTQYFGPGTRLTVL.

The rearrangement links TRBV14 to TRBJ1-4; TRBD1 might be the D (5 bases). Germline CDR1 reads SGHDN; CDR2 reads FVKESK. The CDR3 has 15 residues. The V end lost 0 bases, the J end lost 7 bases, and 12 bases lay between the germline ends. The CDR3 is CASSQEVGAREKLFF. For the CDR3, the DNA is TGTGCCAGCAGCCAAGAAGTAGGGGCCCGTGAAAAACTGTTTTTT.

The V gene is TRBV6-5, the J gene TRBJ1-2, with D unresolved. Deletions cut 9 bases from V and 0 bases from J, with 11 bases between. Germline V CDR1 and CDR2: MNHEY, SVGAGI. The CDR3 extends over 13 amino acids. The CDR3, as DNA: TGTGCCAGTTGGACTCGCTCTAACTATGGCTACACCTTC. It translates to CASWTRSNYGYTF.

The J gene is TRBJ2-5, the V gene TRBV7-9; 11 bases are a match to TRBD2. The trim removed 5 bases at V and 10 bases at J, leaving 15 bases unmatched. CDR1 is SEHNR and CDR2 is FQNEAQ in the germline V gene (reference sequence). The CDR3 has 16 residues. In nucleotides, the CDR3 is TGTGCCAGCAGCGTGCTGACTAGCGGGGTAACGGTGGACCAGTACTTC. It yields the protein CASSVLTSGVTVDQYF.

V usage is TRBV30 and J usage is TRBJ2-5; possibly TRBD1 for D (6 bases). The CDR3 spans 15 residues. Germline assignment: CDR1 GTSNPN and CDR2 SVGIG (reference sequence). V lost 5 bases, J lost 5 bases, and 21 bases lay in between. Here the CDR3 reads CAWAGQSGPLETQYF. CDR3 nucleotide sequence: TGTGCCTGGGCCGGACAGTCGGGACCATTGGAGACCCAGTACTTC.

The chain links TRBV19 to TRBJ2-7, with D tentatively TRBD1 (5 bases). Germline V gives CDR1 LNHDA, CDR2 SQIVND (reference sequence). The CDR3 totals 13 residues. V lost 7 bases to trimming and J lost 4 bases, with 14 bases between them. The CDR3 DNA reads as TGTGCCAGTAACTTCTGGGGCACGTACGAGCAGTACTTC. Translating it yields CASNFWGTYEQYF.

The chain is built from TRBV18 and TRBJ1-6; D not resolved. Trimming took off 3 bases at V and 7 bases at J, with 10 bases between the two ends. Germline-derived CDR1 and CDR2 are KGHSH and LQKENI. The CDR3 has 14 residues. The CDR3 coding sequence is TGTGCCAGCTCACCCGGCACAGCAAATTCACCCCTCCACTTT. Translation: CASSPGTANSPLHF.

The table lists this clone with a count of one. V gene TRBV7-2 combines with J gene TRBJ1-1; D gene uncertain. There are 13 residues in the CDR3. V was trimmed by 5 bases and J by 0 bases, leaving 7 bases between them. The V gene's germline CDR1 is SGHTA and CDR2 FQGNSA. CDR3 residues: CASSNQVNTEAFF. As DNA, the CDR3 is TGTGCCAGCAGCAACCAGGTGAACACTGAAGCTTTCTTT.

This clone was seen once. The gene calls are TRBV5-8 and TRBJ1-1; D remains unclear. The germline V gene encodes CDR1 SGHTS and CDR2 YDEGEE. Deletions cut 0 bases from V and 5 bases from J, with 11 bases between. The CDR3 totals 14 residues. The CDR3 here is CASSLGGPRTEAFF. CDR3 coding DNA: TGTGCCAGCAGCTTGGGAGGGCCGAGAACTGAAGCTTTCTTT.

This chain links TRBV4-1 with TRBJ1-2; no clear D gene. Germline CDR1 and CDR2: MGHRA and YSYEKL. The V end was cut by 1 base, the J end by 5 bases, with 11 bases between. The CDR3 totals 14 residues. The CDR3 sequence: CASSQAGPSYGYTF. DNA for the CDR3: TGCGCCAGCAGCCAAGCAGGCCCCTCTTATGGCTACACCTTC.

Remarks on this clone: The same CDR3 arises from other DNA sequences in this sample as well. The V call is TRBV4-3, the J call TRBJ1-2, with 11 positions matching TRBD1. Germline CDR1 and CDR2: LGHNA and YSLEER. Trimming removed 3 bases from V and 6 bases from J; junction bases left unmatched: 0. This CDR3 is built from 13 residues. DNA of the CDR3: TGCGCCAGCAGCCAGGGACAGGGGGATGGCTACACCTTC. Amino acid sequence: CASSQGQGDGYTF.

The gene calls are TRBV7-9 and TRBJ1-4; perhaps TRBD1 as D (5 bases). V was pared by 1 base and J by 3 bases, with 9 bases between. CDR3 length equals 15 residues. Germline lookup yields CDR1 SEHNR and CDR2 FQNEAQ (reference sequence). For the CDR3, the DNA is TGTGCCAGCAGCTTAGAGGGGACTTCTAATGAAAAACTGTTTTTT. It translates to CASSLEGTSNEKLFF.

The chain uses TRBV12-5 and TRBJ2-3, with a weak D call TRBD2 (5 bases). Germline V lookup: CDR1 LGHNT, CDR2 FRNRAP. The CDR3 totals 15 residues. V was cut by 3 bases and J by 5 bases, with 15 bases left in between. CDR3 region: CASGLGLRGGDTQYF. The CDR3 DNA follows: TGTGCTAGTGGTTTAGGGTTACGGGGTGGAGATACGCAGTATTTT.

The chain links TRBV27 to TRBJ1-1, with a tentative D call TRBD1 (6 bases). V was trimmed by 3 bases and J by 1 base, leaving 9 bases between them. Germline-derived CDR1 and CDR2 are MNHEY and SMNVEV (reference sequence). This CDR3 is built from 14 residues. CDR3 coding DNA: TGTGCCAGCAGTTTCGGACAGACGAACACTGAAGCTTTCTTT. Protein: CASSFGQTNTEAFF.

The sample holds a few counts of this clone. The chain has TRBV28 and TRBJ2-7, with 11 bases lining up with TRBD1. This CDR3 has 15 residues. V was pared by 6 bases and J by 5 bases, with 9 bases of the junction left unmatched. Germline loops: CDR1 MDHEN, CDR2 SYDVKM. The CDR3 sequence: CASRPGQGVGNEQYF. The CDR3 nucleotides read TGTGCCAGCAGGCCGGGACAGGGGGTCGGCAACGAGCAGTACTTC.